These T cell receptor beta chains were read from a single sample in a study of shared clonotypes between healthy human individuals. Sequencing was performed with immunoSEQ multiplex PCR; in TCRdb, only in-frame clones are kept and a portion is missing. The sample records hundreds of thousands of clones, 90% to 97% being singletons. Material: naive CD8+ T cells sorted from blood. Source of these receptors: a woman aged 30 to 39 in good health. The conserved cysteine and the conserved F or W are not part of the CDR3 here.

v_call,j_call,cdr3_aa
TRBV5-1,TRBJ2-7,ASSLWGGLSTYEQY
TRBV27,TRBJ1-2,ASSNGYGYT
TRBV6-1,TRBJ2-7,ASRPGQGYEQY
TRBV28,TRBJ1-1,ASTIWGANTEAF
TRBV14,TRBJ1-4,ASSQDVSYGATNEKLF
TRBV2,TRBJ2-7,ASSIVDSSYEQY
TRBV9,TRBJ2-7,ASSVAWGPEQY
TRBV6-5,TRBJ1-4,ASSYSQGASEKLF
TRBV9,TRBJ2-1,ASSDSYNEQF
TRBV7-9,TRBJ1-1,ASSLANRGTEAF
TRBV11-2,TRBJ2-7,ASSLAPHEQY
TRBV7-8,TRBJ2-5,ASSLAGTAQETQY
TRBV13,TRBJ1-3,ASSLGAAGNTIY
TRBV28,TRBJ1-5,ASSLKGKQPQH
TRBV15,TRBJ1-5,ATSSDNRGRRSNQPQH
TRBV28,TRBJ1-1,ASRPRTGAALNTEAF
TRBV5-4,TRBJ2-5,ASSLGVGPLGTQY
TRBV12-1,TRBJ1-4,ASSPRANQTEKLF
TRBV14,TRBJ1-1,ASSQVGPEAF
TRBV28,TRBJ2-7,ASSPLGEGTRAYEQY
TRBV5-1,TRBJ2-2,ASSLAGPMGGELF
TRBV10-3,TRBJ2-1,AISESQVPYYNEQF
TRBV6-5,TRBJ2-7,ASSLVAGSYEQY
TRBV9,TRBJ1-1,ASSVDILDTEAF
TRBV27,TRBJ2-7,ASSLADGYYYEQY
TRBV5-6,TRBJ2-5,ASSLGRLREQY
TRBV5-5,TRBJ2-7,ASSLVAGQNYEQY
TRBV5-1,TRBJ1-4,ASSLDRIATNEKLF
TRBV28,TRBJ1-5,ASTVPPGSNQPQH
TRBV7-6,TRBJ2-2,ASSLGGLAGGNTGELF
TRBV7-6,TRBJ2-3,ASSLQAGFTDTQY
TRBV29-1,TRBJ1-1,SVEELGNTEAF
TRBV7-9,TRBJ2-7,ASSPGPAEQY
TRBV15,TRBJ1-1,ATNAGPPALNTEAF
TRBV10-3,TRBJ1-1,AISPTDTEAF
TRBV7-8,TRBJ2-1,ASSLLGSQNEQF
TRBV2,TRBJ1-1,ASKGTGARPKTEAF
TRBV30,TRBJ2-7,AWSTERTYEQY
TRBV27,TRBJ2-7,ASRTGNPSQEQY
TRBV27,TRBJ1-1,ASSSRPGPNTEAF
TRBV30,TRBJ2-7,AWEQENSYEQY
TRBV5-4,TRBJ2-7,ASSYLGTYEQY
TRBV2,TRBJ2-3,ASPTRAGWPDTQY
TRBV27,TRBJ1-5,ASSLLTGGQPQH
TRBV4-1,TRBJ2-4,ASSQDRPTDLY
TRBV19,TRBJ1-5,ASSLVPGVNQPQH
TRBV27,TRBJ1-5,ASSQQGVIQPQH
TRBV7-9,TRBJ2-1,ASRARDRFNNEQF
TRBV2,TRBJ2-4,ASRGMTGGKTLGKNIQY
TRBV5-1,TRBJ1-1,ASSLNPTEAF
TRBV19,TRBJ2-7,ASSGGRYEQY
TRBV9,TRBJ1-1,ASSEEQGGTEAF
TRBV29-1,TRBJ1-2,SVEDPDTNYGYT
TRBV11-2,TRBJ2-5,ASSFLSGRGQETQY
TRBV19,TRBJ1-2,ASSLRVARTGYGYT
TRBV4-3,TRBJ1-2,ASSQAQGNYGYT